This T cell receptor beta chain originates from a study of glioma-infiltrating T cells after dendritic cell vaccination. Study-level information: Between about 2002 and 2012, patients got autologous tumor lysate-pulsed dendritic cell vaccines. Study-wide results and limits: Estimated pretreatment TIL content predicted outcome after dendritic cell vaccination.

Input was roughly 2.2 ug genomic DNA, or all available if less. Some clones are missing from TCRdb's copy, which holds only in-frame ones; the method was immunoSEQ multiplex PCR. The sample includes tens of thousands of clones, approximately 81% of them seen just once. This CDR3 region has 16 residues. Germline CDR1 SGHVS, CDR2 FNYEAQ. V was clipped by 5 bases and J by 2 bases, with 18 bases between them. On this clone: Its target is not known.

Time point here: after dendritic cell vaccination, including at tumor progression/relapse. The TCR was taken from a human donor with glioblastoma. This specimen consisted of blood, obtained after dendritic cell vaccination. The V gene is TRBV7-6, the J gene TRBJ2-5; D possibly corresponds to TRBD1 (6 bases). The CDR3 loop reads CASSKGQTGLQETQYF. CDR3 sequence (DNA): TGTGCCAGCAGCAAAGGACAGACAGGCTTGCAAGAGACCCAGTACTTC.